This T cell receptor beta chain was sequenced during a study of blood T cell repertoires in COVID-19. Study background: Researchers got acute and convalescent COVID-19 samples from the United States, Italy and Spain. Sources were T cells, B-cell-depleted T cells, or PBMCs; the material itself was cDNA or gDNA.

This clone has a handful of counts. Germline CDR1 and CDR2: SGHRS and YFSETQ. The CDR3 loop spans 13 amino acids. The V end was cut by 7 bases, the J end by 1 base, with 9 bases between. In the original analysis: From reference gene primer amplification, estimates of nucleated cell counts were derived. The data were produced by immunoSEQ multiplex PCR, yet TCRdb's version contains in-frame clones alone and is incomplete. V, J and clone size reflect that table, while D and trimming were determined from the DNA. The table lists approximately 290,000 clones, 85% to 90% of them singletons. During active infection, Seattle patients enrolled and were then monitored through disease.

The chain combines TRBV5-1 with TRBJ2-1, with a weak D call TRBD2 (6 bases). The sample consisted of peripheral blood. This receptor was taken from a woman in her thirties with COVID-19, enrolled during active disease. CDR3 residues: CASARDSYNEQFF. As DNA, the CDR3 is TGCGCCAGCGCGCGGGATTCCTACAATGAGCAGTTCTTC. The full variable domain, its missing parts supplied by reference TRBV5-1 and TRBJ2-1, is KAGVTQTPRYLIKTRGQQVTLSCSPISGHRSVSWYQQTPGQGLQFLFEYFSETQRNKGNFPGRFSGRQFSNSRSEMNVSTLELGDSALYLCASARDSYNEQFFGPGTRLTVL.